This T cell receptor beta chain was recovered during a study of T cell clonality in common variable immunodeficiency. Overall study results and limits: Fewer deletions and N-nucleotide insertions were reportedly seen in common variable immunodeficiency TCR beta sequences.

The method was immunoSEQ multiplex PCR; TCRdb's version includes in-frame clones alone and lacks a portion of them. The sample has 25,000 to 30,000 clones, none seen only once. All CVID subjects were on immunoglobulin replacement for at least one year. This clone was picked up many times. The target antigen is unknown. The sample was peripheral blood mononuclear cells. This sequence was found in a human donor with common variable immunodeficiency.

The chain's CDR3 is CASSPRDRVKNTEAFF. The CDR3 DNA, read in part, is TGTGCCAGCAGTCCCCGGGACAGGGTAAAGAACACTGAA. The chain couples TRBV6-2 or TRBV6-3 to TRBJ1-1; 9 positions agree with TRBD1. The observed sequence ends 3 residues before the CDR3 terminus, with the missing tail filled in from the germline J gene. CDR1 and CDR2 (germline): MNHEY, SVGEGT. The V gene end was trimmed by 5 bases and the J gene end by 1 base; junction bases not matched to a gene: 8. The CDR3 length is 16 residues.